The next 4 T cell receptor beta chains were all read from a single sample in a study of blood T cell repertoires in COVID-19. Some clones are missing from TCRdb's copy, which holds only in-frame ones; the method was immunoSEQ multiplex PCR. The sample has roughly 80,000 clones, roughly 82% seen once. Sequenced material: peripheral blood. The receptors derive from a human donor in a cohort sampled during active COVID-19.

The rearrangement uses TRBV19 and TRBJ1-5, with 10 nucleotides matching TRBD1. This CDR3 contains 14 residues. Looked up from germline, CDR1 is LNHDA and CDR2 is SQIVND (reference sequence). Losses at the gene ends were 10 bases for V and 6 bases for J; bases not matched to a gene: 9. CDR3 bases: TGTGCCACCTCGACAGGGGGCTCGGTTCAGCCCCAGCATTTT. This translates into CATSTGGSVQPQHF.

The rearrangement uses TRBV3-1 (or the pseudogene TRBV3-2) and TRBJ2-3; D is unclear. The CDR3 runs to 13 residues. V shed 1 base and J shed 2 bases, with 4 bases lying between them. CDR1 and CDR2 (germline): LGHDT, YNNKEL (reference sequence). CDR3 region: CASSQASTDTQYF. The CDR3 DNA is TGTGCCAGCAGCCAAGCGTCCACAGATACGCAGTATTTT.

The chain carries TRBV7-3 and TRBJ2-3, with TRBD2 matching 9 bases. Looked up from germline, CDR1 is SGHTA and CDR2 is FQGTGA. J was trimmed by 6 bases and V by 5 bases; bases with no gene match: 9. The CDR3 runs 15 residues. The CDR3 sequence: CASSRSGGSLDTQYF. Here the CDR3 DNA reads TGTGCCAGCAGCAGAAGCGGGGGGAGCCTGGATACGCAGTATTTT.

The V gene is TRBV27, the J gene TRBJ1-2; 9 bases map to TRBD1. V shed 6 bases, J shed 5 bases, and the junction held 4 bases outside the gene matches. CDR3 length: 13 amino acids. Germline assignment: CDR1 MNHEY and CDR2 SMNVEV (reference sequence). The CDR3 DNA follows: TGTGCCAGCAGACCCGGGACAGGGTATGGCTACACCTTC. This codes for CASRPGTGYGYTF.